Below, 22 T cell receptor beta chains from the same sample are listed, as sequenced in a study of CD8+CD57+ T cells in acquired aplastic anemia (dated by TCRdb to between 2018 and 2020). Instrument on record: Illumina HiSeq 2000. TCR beta VDJ combination and CDR3 sequence profiling used genomic DNA as the template. The public reads were quality trimmed at Q25 with fastp and then assembled into clones with MiXCR by TCRdb, keeping productive beta chains. Under each unique CDR3 protein, matching rows form one entry showing the most common genes and DNA. This sample lists more than 100,000 distinct CDR3 sequences; around 48% were detected once. The ten largest clonotypes hold 2% to 3% of the sample. The sequencing input was sorted CD4+, CD8+, or CD8+CD57+ T cells (not recorded which) from PBMCs. Source of these receptors: a human donor in good health, serving as a control.

This clonotype was seen ten or more times. This chain connects TRBV6-5 to TRBJ1-1; D not certain. Trimming removed 0 bases at V and 0 bases at J, with 5 bases between. CDR3 size: 14 residues. Germline CDR1 and CDR2: MNHEY and SVGAGI. Here the CDR3 reads CASSYSLMNTEAFF. The CDR3 DNA reads TGTGCCAGCAGTTACTCCTTAATGAACACTGAAGCTTTCTTT.

A note on this clonotype: One end of the junction varies from germline; a read error may be responsible. The rearrangement joins TRBV9 to TRBJ1-6; D is ambiguous. The germline V gene has CDR1 SGDLS and CDR2 YYNGEE. This CDR3 contains 14 residues. The CDR3 loop is CASSEPNSDSPLHF. The CDR3 DNA reads as TGCGCCAGCAGTGAGCCTAACAGTGATTCACCCCTCCACTTT.

The gene calls are TRBV7-9 and TRBJ1-6; no firm D call. Deletions cut 3 bases from V and 9 bases from J, with 9 bases between. Germline V gene sequence: CDR1 SEHNR, CDR2 FQNEAQ (reference sequence). The CDR3 sequence is 13 residues long. The CDR3 sequence is CASSFGIISPLHF. CDR3 sequence (DNA): TGTGCCAGCAGCTTTGGGATCATTTCACCCCTCCACTTT.

Worth noting for this clonotype: The junction departs from the called germline gene at one end, perhaps through a read error. The chain recombines TRBV18 with TRBJ1-6, with TRBD1 matching over 9 bases. The germline CDR1 and CDR2 sequences are KGHSH and LQKENI. The CDR3 runs 13 residues. CDR3 amino acids: CAGSRDRDSTLHF. CDR3 nucleotides: TGTGCCGGCTCACGGGACAGGGATAGTACCCTCCACTTT. The complete variable domain, with remaining parts taken from reference TRBV18 and TRBJ1-6, reads NAGVMQNPRHLVRRRGQEARLRCSPMKGHSHVYWYRQLPEEGLKFMVYLQKENIIDESGMPKERFSAEFPKEGPSILRIQQVVRGDSAAYFCAGSRDRDSTLHFGNGTRLTVT.

This clonotype was counted ten times or more. The rearrangement uses TRBV3-1 and TRBJ2-5, with no clear D. CDR3 size: 14 residues. The germline V gene encodes CDR1 LGHDT and CDR2 YNNKEL (reference sequence). V dropped 0 bases and J dropped 3 bases, with 8 bases sitting between them. CDR3 protein: CASSQEPEKETQYF. In DNA form, the CDR3 reads TGTGCCAGCAGCCAAGAACCGGAAAAAGAGACCCAGTACTTC.

This clonotype has a single count. This chain's CDR3 is CASSPQGINEKLFF. For the CDR3, the DNA is TGTGCCAGCTCACCACAGGGGATTAATGAAAAACTGTTTTTT. The J gene is TRBJ1-4, the V gene TRBV7-8; 7 bases align to TRBD1. The length of the CDR3 is 14 residues. The V and J ends lost 8 bases and 4 bases, in that order; junction bases with no gene match: 7. The germline gives CDR1 SGHVS, CDR2 FQNEAQ.

The chain uses TRBV15 and TRBJ2-7, with no clear D. The V gene's germline CDR1 is LNHNV and CDR2 YYDKDF (reference sequence). The germline V and J ends were trimmed by 2 bases and 7 bases, with 9 bases remaining between them. The CDR3 extends over 12 amino acids. The CDR3 DNA follows: TGTGCCACCAGCAGACTTCCGGGTGAGCAGTACTTC. Translation: CATSRLPGEQYF.

The CDR3 DNA is TGTGCCAGCAGCGGACAGGGACGCAATCAGCCCCAGCATTTT. Amino acids: CASSGQGRNQPQHF. This chain links TRBV7-8 with TRBJ1-5; 8 bases agree with TRBD1. There are 14 residues in the CDR3. J gave up 2 bases and V 5 bases, and 2 bases lay outside the gene matches. Germline V gene lookup returns CDR1 SGHVS and CDR2 FQNEAQ.

This clonotype was seen only a few times. This chain links TRBV12-3 or TRBV12-4 with TRBJ1-5, with 9 positions matching TRBD1. The junction had 9 bases not matched to a gene; V was cut back by 6 bases and J by 0 bases. This CDR3 has 17 amino acids. The CDR3 loop reads CASRVGQGIYSNQPQHF. The CDR3 region has the DNA TGTGCCAGCAGGGTAGGACAGGGGATTTATAGCAATCAGCCCCAGCATTTT.

The chain combines TRBV5-1 with TRBJ2-1; 10 nucleotides agree with TRBD2. Germline CDR1 reads SGHRS; CDR2 reads YFSETQ. Germline trimming cut 3 bases from V and 7 bases from J; bases unmatched to any gene: 4. The CDR3 spans 14 residues. The CDR3 spells CASSSSGGVNEQFF. For the CDR3, the DNA is TGCGCCAGCAGCTCTAGCGGGGGAGTAAATGAGCAGTTCTTC.

This clonotype turned up a few times. This may stem from a read error, because a much larger clone lies one nucleotide away. V and J are TRBV7-8 and TRBJ1-5; a possible D gene is TRBD1 (5 bases). The CDR3 has 15 amino acids. The germline V gene has CDR1 SGHVS and CDR2 FQNEAQ. V lost 4 bases and J 1 base, leaving 11 bases between the germline ends. DNA for the CDR3: TGTGCCAGCAGCTCAGGCAGGGCGAGCAATCAGCCCCAGCATTTT. Its translation is CASSSGRASNQPQHF.

The chain is built from TRBV18 and TRBJ1-1; 9 positions agree with TRBD1. The V gene's germline CDR1 is KGHSH and CDR2 LQKENI. The ends lost 3 bases at V and 1 base at J; junction bases unmatched: 3. The CDR3 spans 15 residues. The CDR3 DNA follows: TGTGCCAGCTCACCGGGGGGACAGGGGAACACTGAAGCTTTCTTT. Translation: CASSPGGQGNTEAFF.

As concerns this clonotype: At one boundary the junction diverges from the germline segment, which might be a read error. CDR3 loop: CASSQQGGRRGYIF. DNA of the CDR3: TGTGCCAGCAGCCAACAGGGGGGGCGGAGGGGCTACATCTTC. This sequence joins TRBV3-1 and TRBJ1-2; 7 bases match TRBD1. The germline gives CDR1 LGHDT, CDR2 YNNKEL (reference sequence). The CDR3 totals 14 residues.

The chain uses TRBV10-3 and TRBJ2-7; 15 bases fit TRBD2. CDR3 length: 16 residues. J was trimmed by 4 bases and V by 7 bases; bases with no gene match: 8. CDR1 and CDR2 (germline): ENHRY, SYGVKD. This CDR3 reads CAIIRTSGGAAYEQYF. As DNA, the CDR3 is TGTGCCATCATTAGGACTAGCGGGGGGGCCGCATACGAGCAGTACTTC.

This clonotype was seen ten or more times. This sequence joins TRBV20-1 and TRBJ1-4; D might be TRBD1 (5 bases). V lost 6 bases and J lost 4, with 18 bases in between. CDR1 and CDR2 from the germline V gene are DFQATT and SNEGSKA (reference sequence). The CDR3 sequence is 15 residues long. The DNA of the CDR3 is TGCAGTGCCGACGGTGTGGGGGAGCATAATGAAAAACTGTTTTTT. Protein: CSADGVGEHNEKLFF.

This sequence joins TRBV19 and TRBJ2-1; weak D call: TRBD2 (6 bases). In germline, CDR1 is LNHDA, CDR2 SQIVND (reference sequence). V was cut by 4 bases and J by 1 base, with 8 bases left in between. The CDR3 totals 14 residues. CDR3 in amino acids: CASSTAGSYNEQFF. CDR3 nucleotide sequence: TGTGCCAGTAGTACGGCGGGGTCCTACAATGAGCAGTTCTTC.

Points on this clonotype: Compared with germline, one end of the junction differs, possibly owing to a read error. The V gene is TRBV20-1, the J gene TRBJ2-7; tentative D call: TRBD1 (6 bases). Germline V gene lookup returns CDR1 DFQATT and CDR2 SNEGSKA (reference sequence). The CDR3 is made up of 12 amino acids. The chain's CDR3 is CSAQDRLGERYF. CDR3 nucleotide sequence: TGCAGTGCTCAAGACAGGCTCGGCGAGCGGTACTTC.

The chain links TRBV7-2 to TRBJ1-1; TRBD1 might be the D (5 bases). The CDR3 runs to 13 residues. Deletions cut 6 bases from V and 2 bases from J, with 10 bases between. CDR1 and CDR2 (germline): SGHTA, FQGNSA. CDR3 nucleotides: TGTGCCAGCAGAGAGCAGGGAAACACTGAAGCTTTCTTT. Translation: CASREQGNTEAFF.

The sample holds many counts of this clonotype. This sequence joins TRBV7-2 and TRBJ2-7; D uncertain. Per the germline V gene, CDR1 is SGHTA and CDR2 is FQGNSA. Trimming took 0 bases from V and 5 from J, leaving 14 bases between them. This CDR3 has 15 amino acids. The DNA of the CDR3 is TGTGCCAGCAGCTTAGCTGGGCTAGGCTGGAACGAGCAGTACTTC. This gives the protein CASSLAGLGWNEQYF.

The chain's CDR3 is CASSPQTDTGNTIYF. The CDR3 DNA follows: TGTGCCAGCAGCCCACAGACAGACACTGGAAACACCATATATTTT. V usage is TRBV9 and J usage is TRBJ1-3; D possibly corresponds to TRBD1 (5 bases). Germline assignment: CDR1 SGDLS and CDR2 YYNGEE. The ends were cut back, 4 bases at V and 2 bases at J, with 13 bases in the middle. This CDR3 has 15 residues.

This clonotype has ten or more counts. V is TRBV19 and J is TRBJ2-6; tentatively, D is TRBD1 (7 bases). CDR1 and CDR2 from the germline V gene are LNHDA and SQIVND (reference sequence). The length of the CDR3 is 16 residues. The V end lost 6 bases, the J end lost 4 bases, and 16 bases lay between the germline ends. CDR3 in DNA: TGTGCCAGTAGACCCACAGGGGAGGCCGGGGCCAACGTCCTGACTTTC. Amino acids: CASRPTGEAGANVLTF. The full variable domain, with the rest looked up from reference TRBV19 and TRBJ2-6, is DGGITQSPKYLFRKEGQNVTLSCEQNLNHDAMYWYRQDPGQGLRLIYYSQIVNDFQKGDIAEGYSVSREKKESFPLTVTSAQKNPTAFYLCASRPTGEAGANVLTFGAGSRLTVL.

This clonotype has at least ten counts. The CDR3, as DNA: TGTGCCAGCAGCCTATTGGACAGGGATCTTCTTGAAGCTTTCTTT. Translation: CASSLLDRDLLEAFF. The chain has TRBV5-6 and TRBJ1-1, with TRBD1 matching 8 bases. V shed 4 bases, J shed 7 bases, and the junction held 12 bases outside the gene matches. From germline, CDR1 is SGHDT and CDR2 YYEEEE. The length of the CDR3 is 15 residues. The whole variable domain, filled in from reference TRBV5-6 and TRBJ1-1, reads DAGVTQSPTHLIKTRGQQVTLRCSPKSGHDTVSWYQQALGQGPQFIFQYYEEEERQRGNFPDRFSGHQFPNYSSELNVNALLLGDSALYLCASSLLDRDLLEAFFGQGTRLTVV.